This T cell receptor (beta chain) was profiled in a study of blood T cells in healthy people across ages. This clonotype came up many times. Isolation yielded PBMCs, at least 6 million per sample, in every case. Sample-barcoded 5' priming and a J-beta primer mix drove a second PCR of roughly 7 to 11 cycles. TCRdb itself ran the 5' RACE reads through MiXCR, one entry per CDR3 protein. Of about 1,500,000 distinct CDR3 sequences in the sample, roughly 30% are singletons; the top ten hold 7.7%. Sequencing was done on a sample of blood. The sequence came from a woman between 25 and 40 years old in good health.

The CDR3 sequence is CASSELGVRESTDTQYF. The CDR3 DNA sequence: TGTGCCAGCAGCGAGCTAGGGGTTAGGGAGAGCACAGATACGCAGTATTTT. This chain connects TRBV11-2 to TRBJ2-3; the D gene could be TRBD1 or TRBD2 (5 bases each). Trimming removed 5 bases at V and 0 bases at J, with 18 bases between. CDR1 SGHAT and CDR2 FQNNGV come from the germline V gene. The CDR3 spans 17 residues.